This note documents a single T cell receptor beta chain sequence. In the PCR, 60 Vbeta and 13 Jbeta primers were used. Sequencing was performed with immunoSEQ multiplex PCR; in TCRdb, only in-frame clones are kept and a portion is missing. With approximately 120,000 clones in the sample, the ten largest clones hold roughly 1%. This record comes from a study of cytomegalovirus exposure and HLA in healthy donors. V lost 5 bases and J lost 2, with 14 bases in between. Germline V gene data show CDR1 as SGHDT and CDR2 as YYEEEE. The CDR3 sequence is 15 residues long. This clonotype was obtained from a young man in good health and CMV-seronegative. Sequencing used PBMCs. The chain couples TRBV5-6 to TRBJ1-3, with D maybe TRBD1 (5 bases). In DNA form, the CDR3 reads TGTGCCAGCAGACAAATAGGGGATCCTGGAAACACCATATATTTT. It is translated as CASRQIGDPGNTIYF.